The T cell receptor beta chain under discussion was sequenced for a study of OX40 agonist ivuxolimab in advanced cancers. Study-wide background: Participants could have had prior anti-PD-1, anti-PD-L1 or anti-CTLA-4 therapy, and around 40% had some.

General study points: Researchers report that CD8+ T cells had, on average, more expanded clones than CD4+.

Note on this clone: Antigen specificity is unknown.

Germline assignment: CDR1 SGHRS and CDR2 YFSETQ. Trimming removed 0 bases from V and 8 bases from J; junction bases left unmatched: 11. The CDR3 runs to 18 residues. Blood draws occurred at baseline, cycle 4 day 1, and cycle 7 day 1. Produced via immunoSEQ multiplex PCR; TCRdb's table is partial and in-frame only. Here the sample spans approximately 27,000 clones, less than 90% being singletons. The chain joins TRBV5-1 to TRBJ2-1; TRBD2 matches at 13 bases. Sequences were derived from CD4+ or CD8+ T cells sorted from blood, sampled in a trial of the OX40 agonist ivuxolimab. The source of this sequence is an adult with an advanced solid tumor such as melanoma, head and neck, liver or kidney cancer. This CDR3 is CASSLAKRTSGRIDEQFF. CDR3 DNA: TGCGCCAGCAGCTTGGCCAAGCGGACTAGCGGGAGAATCGATGAGCAGTTCTTC.